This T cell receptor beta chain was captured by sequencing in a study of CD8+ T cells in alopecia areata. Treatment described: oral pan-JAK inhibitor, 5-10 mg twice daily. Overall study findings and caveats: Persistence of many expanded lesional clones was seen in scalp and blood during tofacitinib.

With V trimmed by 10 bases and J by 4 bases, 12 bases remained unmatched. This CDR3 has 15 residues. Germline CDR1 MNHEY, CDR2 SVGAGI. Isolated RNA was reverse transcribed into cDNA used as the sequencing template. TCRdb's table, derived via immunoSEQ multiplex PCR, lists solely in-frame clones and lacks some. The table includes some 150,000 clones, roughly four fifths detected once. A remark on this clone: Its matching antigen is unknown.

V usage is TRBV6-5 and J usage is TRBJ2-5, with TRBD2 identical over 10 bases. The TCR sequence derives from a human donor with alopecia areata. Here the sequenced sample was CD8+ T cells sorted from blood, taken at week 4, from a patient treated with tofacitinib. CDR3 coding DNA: TGTGCCACCACCCCCAGCGGGGGGGAGGGAGAGACCCAGTACTTC. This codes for CATTPSGGEGETQYF.